The 2 T cell receptor beta chains below were found in one sample sequenced in a study of identifying expanded T cells in peripheral blood. Sequenced by immunoSEQ multiplex PCR; TCRdb stores in-frame clones only, minus some. The table shows 130,000 or so clones, with approximately 84% occurring only once. Material: blood. Source of these receptors: a person aged 18 to 70 in good health.

This chain uses TRBV6-5 with TRBJ2-1; 10 nucleotides line up with TRBD1. CDR3 size: 15 residues. V shed 4 bases, J shed 8 bases, and the junction held 8 bases outside the gene matches. Germline V gives CDR1 MNHEY, CDR2 SVGAGI. This CDR3 reads CASSWPGQGIHEQFF. DNA for the CDR3: TGTGCCAGCAGTTGGCCGGGACAGGGGATCCATGAGCAGTTCTTC.

The V gene is TRBV11-3, the J gene TRBJ2-7; tentatively, D is TRBD1 (6 bases). Trimming pared 0 bases from V and 4 bases from J, leaving 10 bases between. Germline V lookup: CDR1 SGHNT, CDR2 YENEEA. CDR3 size: 14 residues. Here the CDR3 DNA reads TGTGCCAGCAGCTTAGAAGGGGGTAGATACGAGCAGTACTTC. This gives the protein CASSLEGGRYEQYF.